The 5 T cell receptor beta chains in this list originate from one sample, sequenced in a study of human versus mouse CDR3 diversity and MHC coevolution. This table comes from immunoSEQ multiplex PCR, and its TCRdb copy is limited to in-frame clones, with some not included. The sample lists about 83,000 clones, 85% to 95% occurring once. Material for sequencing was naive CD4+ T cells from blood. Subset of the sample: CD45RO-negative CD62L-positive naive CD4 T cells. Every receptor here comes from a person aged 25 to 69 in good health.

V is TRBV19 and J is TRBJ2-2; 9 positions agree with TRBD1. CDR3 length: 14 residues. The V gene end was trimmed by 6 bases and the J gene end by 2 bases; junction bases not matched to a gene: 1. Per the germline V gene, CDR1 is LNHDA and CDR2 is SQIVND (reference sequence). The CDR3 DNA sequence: TGTGCCAGTAGGGACAGGGGCAACACCGGGGAGCTGTTTTTT. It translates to CASRDRGNTGELFF.

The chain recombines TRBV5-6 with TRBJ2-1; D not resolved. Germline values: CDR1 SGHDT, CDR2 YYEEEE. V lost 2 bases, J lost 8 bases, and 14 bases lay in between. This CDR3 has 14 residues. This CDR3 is CASSFSSAKYEQFF. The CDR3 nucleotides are TGTGCCAGCAGCTTTAGCTCGGCCAAATATGAGCAGTTCTTC.

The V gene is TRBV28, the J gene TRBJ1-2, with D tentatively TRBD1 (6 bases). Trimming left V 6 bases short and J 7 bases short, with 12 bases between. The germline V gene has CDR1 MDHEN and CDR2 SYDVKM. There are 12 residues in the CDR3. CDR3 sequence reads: CASRAAGVGYTF. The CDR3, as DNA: TGTGCCAGCAGGGCAGCAGGGGTTGGCTACACCTTC.

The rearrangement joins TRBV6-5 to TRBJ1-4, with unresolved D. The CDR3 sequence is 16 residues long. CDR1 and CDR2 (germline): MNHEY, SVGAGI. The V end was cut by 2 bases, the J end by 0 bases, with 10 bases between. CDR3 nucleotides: TGTGCCAGCAGTTACGCGGGTCCTACAACTAATGAAAAACTGTTTTTT. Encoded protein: CASSYAGPTTNEKLFF.

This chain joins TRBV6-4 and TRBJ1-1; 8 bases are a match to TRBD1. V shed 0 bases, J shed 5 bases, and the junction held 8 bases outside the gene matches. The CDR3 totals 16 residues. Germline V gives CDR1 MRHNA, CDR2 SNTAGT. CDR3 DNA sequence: TGTGCCAGCAGTGACTCGGGCAGGGGGCGAAATACTGAAGCTTTCTTT. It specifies CASSDSGRGRNTEAFF.